The rows below give T cell receptor beta chains drawn from one sample of a study of blood T cell repertoires in COVID-19. Clones were read by immunoSEQ multiplex PCR, and TCRdb kept only the in-frame ones, dropping some. The table has more than 300,000 clones, roughly 90% seen once. Sequenced sample: PBMCs or T cells enriched from blood (not recorded which). These receptors all come from a woman aged 30 to 39 who had recovered from COVID-19. Both conserved end residues are part of each CDR3. Each record gives: J gene, D gene, CDR3 length, clone size, V gene, CDR3 protein, CDR3 DNA. D genes are given only for firm matches. Where a row states a size, it is once, few, many or the class of an expanded clone; other rows omit it.

j_gene: TRBJ2-7; d_gene: .; len: 13; abundance: .; v_gene: TRBV10-3; CDR3aa: CAISEIGAYEQYF; CDR3nt: TGTGCCATCAGTGAGATAGGGGCCTACGAGCAGTACTTC
j_gene: TRBJ2-7; d_gene: TRBD2; len: 16; abundance: .; v_gene: TRBV3-1/TRBV3-2; CDR3aa: CASSHLRTSGPYEQYF; CDR3nt: TGTGCCAGCAGCCACCTCCGGACTAGCGGGCCATACGAGCAGTACTTC
j_gene: TRBJ2-1; d_gene: TRBD1; len: 18; abundance: .; v_gene: TRBV7-3; CDR3aa: CASSLTGGQGGLYNEQFF; CDR3nt: TGTGCCAGCAGCTTAACGGGGGGACAGGGTGGACTATACAATGAGCAGTTCTTC
j_gene: TRBJ2-1; d_gene: TRBD1; len: 15; abundance: .; v_gene: TRBV7-2; CDR3aa: CASSSGQGAFHEQFF; CDR3nt: TGTGCCAGCAGCTCTGGACAGGGGGCTTTTCATGAGCAGTTCTTC
j_gene: TRBJ2-1; d_gene: TRBD2; len: 17; abundance: .; v_gene: TRBV18; CDR3aa: CASSPLAGSGVYNEQFF; CDR3nt: TGTGCCAGCTCACCCCTCGCGGGGAGCGGGGTTTACAATGAGCAGTTCTTC
j_gene: TRBJ2-7; d_gene: .; len: 14; abundance: .; v_gene: TRBV19; CDR3aa: CASSIGEQGQEQYF; CDR3nt: TGTGCCAGTAGTATTGGGGAACAGGGTCAAGAGCAGTACTTC
j_gene: TRBJ1-3; d_gene: TRBD1; len: 15; abundance: .; v_gene: TRBV24-1; CDR3aa: CATSVVSDRVNTIYF; CDR3nt: TGTGCCACCAGTGTAGTGTCGGACAGGGTAAACACCATATATTTT
j_gene: TRBJ1-1; d_gene: TRBD1; len: 15; abundance: .; v_gene: TRBV19; CDR3aa: CASRFFRDRDTEAFF; CDR3nt: TGTGCCAGTAGATTCTTCCGGGACAGGGACACTGAAGCTTTCTTT
j_gene: TRBJ2-7; d_gene: .; len: 12; abundance: .; v_gene: TRBV3-1/TRBV3-2; CDR3aa: CASSHEGDEQYF; CDR3nt: TGTGCCAGCAGCCACGAGGGAGACGAGCAGTACTTC
j_gene: TRBJ1-1; d_gene: TRBD1; len: 15; abundance: .; v_gene: TRBV19; CDR3aa: CASSNPGQGFPEAFF; CDR3nt: TGTGCCAGTAGTAATCCGGGACAGGGGTTCCCTGAAGCTTTCTTT
j_gene: TRBJ2-2; d_gene: TRBD2; len: 15; abundance: .; v_gene: TRBV5-1; CDR3aa: CASSPGLAQTGELFF; CDR3nt: TGCGCCAGCAGCCCGGGACTAGCGCAAACCGGGGAGCTGTTTTTT
j_gene: TRBJ1-4; d_gene: .; len: 14; abundance: .; v_gene: TRBV7-8; CDR3aa: CASSHRQINEKLFF; CDR3nt: TGTGCCAGCAGCCACAGACAGATTAATGAAAAACTGTTTTTT
j_gene: TRBJ1-2; d_gene: .; len: 14; abundance: once; v_gene: TRBV15; CDR3aa: CATSRDRGNYGYTF; CDR3nt: TGTGCCACCAGCAGAGATCGGGGTAACTATGGCTACACCTTC
j_gene: TRBJ2-1; d_gene: .; len: 15; abundance: .; v_gene: TRBV18; CDR3aa: CASSPLGSSYNEQFF; CDR3nt: TGTGCCAGCTCCCCCTTAGGGAGCTCCTACAATGAGCAGTTCTTC
j_gene: TRBJ2-7; d_gene: .; len: 15; abundance: .; v_gene: TRBV7-9; CDR3aa: CASSPQGLVSYEQYF; CDR3nt: TGTGCCAGCAGCCCCCAGGGACTGGTCTCCTACGAGCAGTACTTC
j_gene: TRBJ1-2; d_gene: .; len: 13; abundance: few; v_gene: TRBV5-1; CDR3aa: CASSLAGDFGYTF; CDR3nt: TGCGCCAGCAGCTTGGCAGGGGATTTTGGCTACACCTTC
j_gene: TRBJ2-1; d_gene: .; len: 14; abundance: .; v_gene: TRBV3-1/TRBV3-2; CDR3aa: CASSEVTGSGEQFF; CDR3nt: TGTGCCAGCAGCGAAGTGACAGGTTCCGGCGAGCAGTTCTTC
j_gene: TRBJ1-4; d_gene: .; len: 14; abundance: .; v_gene: TRBV6-5; CDR3aa: CASSYSVRAEKLFF; CDR3nt: TGTGCCAGCAGTTACTCGGTCAGGGCTGAAAAACTGTTTTTT
j_gene: TRBJ2-1; d_gene: TRBD2; len: 16; abundance: .; v_gene: TRBV19; CDR3aa: CASSIYGRASYNEQFF; CDR3nt: TGTGCCAGTAGTATCTACGGGAGGGCCTCCTACAATGAGCAGTTCTTC
j_gene: TRBJ1-4; d_gene: TRBD1; len: 16; abundance: .; v_gene: TRBV6-1; CDR3aa: CASSELETGHHEKLFF; CDR3nt: TGTGCCAGCAGTGAATTAGAGACAGGGCATCACGAAAAACTGTTTTTT
j_gene: TRBJ1-4; d_gene: TRBD1; len: 15; abundance: .; v_gene: TRBV5-4; CDR3aa: CASSARTGGIEKLFF; CDR3nt: TGTGCCAGCAGCGCCCGGACAGGGGGGATTGAAAAACTGTTTTTT
j_gene: TRBJ1-5; d_gene: TRBD1; len: 15; abundance: .; v_gene: TRBV7-2; CDR3aa: CASSKTGGSNQPQHF; CDR3nt: TGTGCCAGCAGCAAGACAGGGGGTAGCAATCAGCCCCAGCATTTT
j_gene: TRBJ2-7; d_gene: TRBD1; len: 14; abundance: .; v_gene: TRBV9; CDR3aa: CASSPTGTPYEQYF; CDR3nt: TGTGCCAGCAGCCCGACAGGGACCCCCTACGAGCAGTACTTC
j_gene: TRBJ2-1; d_gene: TRBD2; len: 16; abundance: .; v_gene: TRBV28; CDR3aa: CASSLEAQREHNEQFF; CDR3nt: TGTGCCAGCAGTCTAGAAGCCCAGCGGGAACACAATGAGCAGTTCTTC
j_gene: TRBJ2-3; d_gene: .; len: 14; abundance: .; v_gene: TRBV2; CDR3aa: CASSDRAGTDTQYF; CDR3nt: TGTGCCAGCAGTGACCGAGCGGGCACAGATACGCAGTATTTT
j_gene: TRBJ2-1; d_gene: TRBD2; len: 15; abundance: .; v_gene: TRBV27; CDR3aa: CASTLLAGKLGEQFF; CDR3nt: TGTGCCAGCACGCTACTAGCGGGAAAATTGGGTGAGCAGTTCTTC
j_gene: TRBJ1-3; d_gene: .; len: 16; abundance: .; v_gene: TRBV30; CDR3aa: CAWSKLDFSSGNTIYF; CDR3nt: TGTGCCTGGAGTAAACTCGACTTTAGCTCTGGAAACACCATATATTTT
j_gene: TRBJ1-5; d_gene: TRBD1; len: 14; abundance: few; v_gene: TRBV6-5; CDR3aa: CASTSGTGNQPQHF; CDR3nt: TGTGCCAGCACCTCAGGGACAGGCAATCAGCCCCAGCATTTT
j_gene: TRBJ1-2; d_gene: TRBD1; len: 16; abundance: .; v_gene: TRBV28; CDR3aa: CASSPNTGTGIYGYTF; CDR3nt: TGTGCCAGCAGTCCGAACACCGGGACAGGCATATATGGCTACACCTTC
j_gene: TRBJ2-1; d_gene: .; len: 18; abundance: .; v_gene: TRBV4-2; CDR3aa: CASSQQFRPDSRGDEQFF; CDR3nt: TGTGCCAGCAGTCAACAGTTCCGTCCGGACTCCCGTGGCGATGAGCAGTTCTTC
j_gene: TRBJ2-5; d_gene: TRBD2; len: 15; abundance: .; v_gene: TRBV7-7; CDR3aa: CASSMGTSGQETQYF; CDR3nt: TGTGCTAGCAGCATGGGGACTAGCGGTCAAGAGACCCAGTACTTC
j_gene: TRBJ1-2; d_gene: .; len: 15; abundance: .; v_gene: TRBV13; CDR3aa: CASSPSNEGEYGYTF; CDR3nt: TGTGCCAGCAGCCCCTCAAATGAAGGAGAGTATGGCTACACCTTC
j_gene: TRBJ1-5; d_gene: .; len: 16; abundance: .; v_gene: TRBV11-2; CDR3aa: CASSPVTGGSNQPQHF; CDR3nt: TGTGCCAGCAGCCCCGTAACGGGGGGTAGCAATCAGCCCCAGCATTTT
j_gene: TRBJ2-7; d_gene: .; len: 14; abundance: .; v_gene: TRBV6-5; CDR3aa: CASSRADWTREQYF; CDR3nt: TGTGCCAGCAGCCGCGCGGACTGGACTCGGGAGCAGTACTTC
j_gene: TRBJ2-1; d_gene: TRBD1; len: 14; abundance: .; v_gene: TRBV19; CDR3aa: CASSMRGQVNEQFF; CDR3nt: TGTGCCAGTAGTATGAGGGGGCAAGTGAATGAGCAGTTCTTC
j_gene: TRBJ2-7; d_gene: TRBD2; len: 14; abundance: .; v_gene: TRBV4-3; CDR3aa: CASSQGLAGYEQYF; CDR3nt: TGCGCCAGCAGCCAAGGACTAGCGGGATATGAGCAGTACTTC